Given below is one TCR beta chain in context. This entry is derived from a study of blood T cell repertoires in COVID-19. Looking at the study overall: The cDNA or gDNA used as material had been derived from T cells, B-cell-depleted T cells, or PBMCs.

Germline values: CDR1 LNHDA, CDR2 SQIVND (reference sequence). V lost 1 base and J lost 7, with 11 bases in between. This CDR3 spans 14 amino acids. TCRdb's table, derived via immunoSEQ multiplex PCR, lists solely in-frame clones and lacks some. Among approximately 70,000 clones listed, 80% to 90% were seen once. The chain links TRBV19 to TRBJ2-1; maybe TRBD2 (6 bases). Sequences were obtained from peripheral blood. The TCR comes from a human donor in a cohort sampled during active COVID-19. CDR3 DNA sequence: TGTGCCAGTAGTATAGGTCCAGCGGGTAATGAGCAGTTCTTC. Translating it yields CASSIGPAGNEQFF.